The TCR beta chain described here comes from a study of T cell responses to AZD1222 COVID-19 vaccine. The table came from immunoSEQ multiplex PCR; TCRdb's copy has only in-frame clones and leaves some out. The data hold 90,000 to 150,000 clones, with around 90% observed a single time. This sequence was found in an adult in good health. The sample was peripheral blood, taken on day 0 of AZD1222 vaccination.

The CDR3 region has the DNA TGTGCCAGCTCTCCGGGACAGGAGAACTATGGCTACACCTTC. Its translation is CASSPGQENYGYTF. The V and J genes are TRBV18 and TRBJ1-2; 8 nucleotides match TRBD1. This CDR3 has 14 amino acids. J lost 2 bases, V lost 6 bases, and 5 bases had no gene match. In germline, CDR1 is KGHSH, CDR2 LQKENI. Full variable domain (missing parts from reference TRBV18 and TRBJ1-2): NAGVMQNPRHLVRRRGQEARLRCSPMKGHSHVYWYRQLPEEGLKFMVYLQKENIIDESGMPKERFSAEFPKEGPSILRIQQVVRGDSAAYFCASSPGQENYGYTFGSGTRLTVV.